This T cell receptor (beta chain) was documented in a study of response to subunit inactivated influenza vaccine. Findings of the study overall: Each seasonal influenza vaccination recruits few new T cells, the authors suggested.

This clonotype appeared a few times. As yet, its antigen is unknown. The CDR3 sequence is 15 residues long. Germline CDR1 reads DFQATT; CDR2 reads SNEGSKA (reference sequence). Trimming took off 1 base at V and 1 base at J, with 13 bases between the two ends. TCRdb passed the RT-PCR reads through MiXCR, listing each CDR3 protein once. The sample has 650,000 to 850,000 distinct CDR3 sequences, more than 11% seen once. The chain uses TRBV20-1 and TRBJ2-5; TRBD1 might be the D (6 bases). The material was PBMCs from blood, obtained 14 days before vaccination. The TCR sequence derives from a man in his fifties or sixties who received an inactivated influenza vaccine. CDR3 bases: TGCAGTGCTAGAGCCGGACAGAGATTCCAAGAGACCCAGTACTTC. Translated: CSARAGQRFQETQYF.